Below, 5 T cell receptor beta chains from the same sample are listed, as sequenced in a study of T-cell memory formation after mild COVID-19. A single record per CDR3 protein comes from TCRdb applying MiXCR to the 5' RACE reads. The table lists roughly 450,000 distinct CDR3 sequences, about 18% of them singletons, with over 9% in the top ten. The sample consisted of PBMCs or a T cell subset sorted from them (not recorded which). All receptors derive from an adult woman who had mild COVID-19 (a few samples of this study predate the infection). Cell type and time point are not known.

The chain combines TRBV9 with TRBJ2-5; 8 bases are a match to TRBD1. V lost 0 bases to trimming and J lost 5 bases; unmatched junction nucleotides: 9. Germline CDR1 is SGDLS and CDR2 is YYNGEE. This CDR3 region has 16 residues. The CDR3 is CASSVASQGAGETQYF. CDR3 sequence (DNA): TGTGCCAGCAGCGTAGCTTCCCAGGGGGCGGGGGAGACCCAGTACTTC.

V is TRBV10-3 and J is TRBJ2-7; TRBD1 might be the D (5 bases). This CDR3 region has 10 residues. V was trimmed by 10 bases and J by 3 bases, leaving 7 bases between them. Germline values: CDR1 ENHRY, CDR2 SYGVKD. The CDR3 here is CATRGYEQYF. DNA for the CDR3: TGTGCCACTAGGGGCTACGAGCAGTACTTC.

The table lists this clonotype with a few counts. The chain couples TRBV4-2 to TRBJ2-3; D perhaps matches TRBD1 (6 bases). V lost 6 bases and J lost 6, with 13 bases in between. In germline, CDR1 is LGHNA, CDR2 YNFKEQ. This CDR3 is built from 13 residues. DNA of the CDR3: TGTGCCAGCAGATACAGGGTAGAGGATACGCAGTATTTT. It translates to CASRYRVEDTQYF.

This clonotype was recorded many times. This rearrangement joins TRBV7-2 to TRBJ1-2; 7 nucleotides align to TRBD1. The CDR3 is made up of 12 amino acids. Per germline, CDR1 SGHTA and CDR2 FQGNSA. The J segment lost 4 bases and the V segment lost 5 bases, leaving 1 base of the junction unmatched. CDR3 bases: TGTGCCAGCAGCCCAGGGGGCTATGGCTACACCTTC. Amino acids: CASSPGGYGYTF.

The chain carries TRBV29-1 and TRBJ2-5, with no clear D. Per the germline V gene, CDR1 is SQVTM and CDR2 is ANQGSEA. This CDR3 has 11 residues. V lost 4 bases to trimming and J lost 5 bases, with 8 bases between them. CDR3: CSVVEWETQYF. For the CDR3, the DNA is TGCAGCGTTGTTGAATGGGAGACCCAGTACTTC. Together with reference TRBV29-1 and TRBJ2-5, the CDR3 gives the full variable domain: SAVISQKPSRDICQRGTSLTIQCQVDSQVTMMFWYRQQPGQSLTLIATANQGSEATYESGFVIDKFPISRPNLTFSTLTVSNMSPEDSSIYLCSVVEWETQYFGPGTRLLVL.